Below, one T cell receptor beta chain is given with its context. The sample originates from a study of blood T cell repertoires in COVID-19. Study as a whole: Both acute and convalescent COVID-19 samples were obtained from the United States, Italy and Spain. T cells, B-cell-depleted T cells, or PBMCs supplied cDNA or gDNA.

The protocol was immunoSEQ multiplex PCR, while the TCRdb copy is restricted to in-frame clones and leaves out a portion. The sample lists some 200,000 clones, around 87% seen once, with approximately 12% in the top ten. The germline V gene has CDR1 SGHTS and CDR2 YDEGEE. The ends were cut back, 5 bases at V and 0 bases at J, with 10 bases in the middle. The CDR3 is 14 residues long. This receptor was identified in a woman between 65 and 79 years old with COVID-19, enrolled during active disease. The sample consisted of peripheral blood. The chain has TRBV5-8 and TRBJ2-3, with D possibly matching TRBD2 (5 bases). The CDR3 bases are TGTGCCAGCAGGATGACGGGAAGCACAGATACGCAGTATTTT. This gives the protein CASRMTGSTDTQYF. The full variable domain, rest sourced from reference TRBV5-8 and TRBJ2-3, is EAGVTQSPTHLIKTRGQQATLRCSPISGHTSVYWYQQALGLGLQFLLWYDEGEERNRGNFPPRFSGRQFPNYSSELNVNALELEDSALYLCASRMTGSTDTQYFGPGTRLTVL.